This T cell receptor beta chain comes out of a study of beta chain features in type 1 diabetes. Study conclusions and caveats: Shorter TCRB CDR3s, moderately but significantly so, were found in Type 1 diabetes patients in all four CD4+ subsets.

Notes on this clone: The antigen is undetermined.

Sequencing targeted expressed TCRB transcripts, as all isolated RNA had been reverse transcribed. Using immunoSEQ multiplex PCR, the repertoire was profiled, and TCRdb retains in-frame clones only, with some absent. Altogether over 150,000 clones are present, around 8.3% being singletons, with the ten largest covering around 0.5%. Trimming removed 5 bases at V and 4 bases at J, with 12 bases between. Germline values: CDR1 SGHTA, CDR2 FQGTGA. The length of the CDR3 is 13 residues. The source is a woman between 18 and 29 years old with type 1 diabetes. This chain uses TRBV7-3 with TRBJ2-7, with D maybe TRBD1 (8 bases). The sequenced sample was central memory CD4+ T cells from blood. This chain's CDR3 is CASSEQGGYEQYF. The DNA for the CDR3 is TGTGCCAGCAGCGAACAGGGGGGGTACGAGCAGTACTTC.